This T cell receptor (beta chain) was documented in a study of neoadjuvant nivolumab and ipilimumab in lung cancer. Study-wide background: Nivolumab 3 mg/kg was given days 1, 15 and 29, plus ipilimumab 1 mg/kg day 1 in combination.

Points from the study as a whole: TCR clonality did not significantly correlate with pathologic tumor regression. Resected-tumor TCR richness correlated positively with pretherapy blood richness. Compared with tumor-adjacent uninvolved lung, resected tumors showed greater richness and clonality.

The data were produced by immunoSEQ multiplex PCR, yet TCRdb's version contains in-frame clones alone and is incomplete. The sample has some 20,000 clones, 60% to 80% seen once. As for this clone: Its antigen is unidentified.

CDR3 length: 12 residues. CDR1 is SEHNR and CDR2 is FQNEAQ in the germline V gene (reference sequence). The V end was cut by 5 bases, the J end by 2 bases, with 5 bases between. V gene TRBV7-9 combines with J gene TRBJ2-3; D remains ambiguous. This receptor was taken from an adult with non-small cell lung cancer. The sequences come from tumor tissue, collected after neoadjuvant nivolumab, alone or with ipilimumab, at or shortly before surgery. The CDR3 reads CASSPTTDTQYF. Written as DNA, the CDR3 is TGTGCCAGCAGCCCCACCACAGATACGCAGTATTTT.